This TCR beta chain was recovered during a study of shared clonotypes between healthy human individuals. Only one count was recorded for this clone. Its specificity is unknown. Study results and caveats: The four-donor shared clonotypes exceeded non-shared clonotypes in generation probability, with non-shared ones scoring lower.

Each cell subset's genomic DNA was divided evenly among several immunoSEQ plates. TCRdb keeps only in-frame clones here, not all; method: immunoSEQ multiplex PCR. The table records 2,500,000 or so clones, around 92% of them present only once. Germline V gene lookup returns CDR1 SGHRS and CDR2 YFSETQ. The CDR3 covers 18 residues. J was trimmed by 0 bases and V by 1 base; bases with no gene match: 9. Specimen: naive CD4+ T cells from PBMCs. Stated subset: CD45RA+ positively selected. The rearrangement joins TRBV5-1 to TRBJ2-3; TRBD2 agrees at 9 bases. This clonotype was obtained from a man between 18 and 29 years old in good health. Some clones in this sample may be carry-over from other donors' samples. This CDR3 is CASSLLVAGASSTDTQYF. The DNA for the CDR3 is TGCGCCAGCAGCTTGCTTGTAGCGGGAGCCTCTAGCACAGATACGCAGTATTTT.